Listed here is a single TCR beta chain. The data stem from a study of blood T cell repertoires in COVID-19. Study at large: Acute-phase and convalescent COVID-19 samples originated in the United States, Italy and Spain. The analysed material was cDNA or gDNA that came from T cells, B-cell-depleted T cells, or PBMCs.

Authors' methods: Amplification of reference gene primers provided the estimated nucleated cell counts. TCRdb keeps only in-frame clones here, not all; method: immunoSEQ multiplex PCR. V and J calls and clone size are given by that table; D and trimming were obtained from the DNA. The top ten hold 2% to 3% of the sample, which has about 220,000 clones, around 85% seen once. Seattle patients were enrolled while actively infected and followed longitudinally. The sequenced material came from peripheral blood. This receptor was obtained from a woman in her 70s with COVID-19, enrolled during active disease.

The CDR3 is CASSVERQSLTNYGYTF. DNA for the CDR3: TGTGCCAGCAGCGTAGAGCGGCAGTCGTTAACTAACTATGGCTACACCTTC. The chain has TRBV9 and TRBJ1-2, with unresolved D. V lost 0 bases and J 0 bases, leaving 15 bases between the germline ends. CDR1 and CDR2 (germline): SGDLS, YYNGEE. CDR3 length: 17 residues.